The 6 T cell receptor beta chains below come from one sample, sequenced in a study of blood T cells in healthy people across ages. The second PCR ran roughly 6 to 12 cycles with a sample-barcoded 5' primer and J-beta primers. TCRdb re-called the 5' RACE reads with MiXCR, one entry per CDR3 protein. Here the sample spans more than 800,000 distinct CDR3 sequences, about 30% being singletons. Sequenced: blood. The receptor source for this set is a woman over 75 in good health.

This clonotype occurred many times. V gene TRBV6-2 or TRBV6-3 combines with J gene TRBJ2-7; 10 bases agree with TRBD2. The CDR3 spans 16 residues. CDR1 MNHEY and CDR2 SVGEGT come from the germline V gene. The CDR3 nucleotides read TGTGCGACCCGCAGTAGCGGGGGGCCGGTCTCCTACGAGCAGTACTTC. It is translated as CATRSSGGPVSYEQYF.

The rearrangement uses TRBV11-2 and TRBJ2-1, with no clear D. Germline CDR1 reads SGHAT; CDR2 reads FQNNGV. CDR3 length equals 15 residues. V lost 0 bases and J lost 13, with 19 bases in between. Here the CDR3 DNA reads TGTGCCAGCAGCTTAGACTTTGAGGCTATGGAGACCCAGTTCTTC. Protein sequence: CASSLDFEAMETQFF.

This clonotype has only a few counts. The rearrangement joins TRBV28 to TRBJ2-7, with D hard to call. The CDR3 extends over 14 amino acids. Deletions cut 3 bases from V and 3 bases from J, with 12 bases between. Germline loops: CDR1 MDHEN, CDR2 SYDVKM. DNA of the CDR3: TGTGCCAGCAGTTTGGCTCTCCCCAACTACGAGCAGTACTTC. Translating gives CASSLALPNYEQYF.

This clonotype turned up a few times. The chain has TRBV11-2 and TRBJ2-3, with no clear D. V was clipped by 2 bases and J by 4 bases, with 13 bases between them. The CDR3 totals 15 residues. CDR1 SGHAT and CDR2 FQNNGV come from the germline V gene. CDR3 sequence reads: CASSLLGRRADTQYF. CDR3 DNA: TGTGCCAGCAGCTTACTAGGTCGAAGGGCAGATACGCAGTATTTT.

As for this clonotype: Possible read error: a much larger clone is one base away. In nucleotides, the CDR3 is TGTGCCAGCGGATACAGGGGGCGCTACGAGCAGTACGTC. It encodes CASGYRGRYEQYV. The V call is TRBV6-1, the J call TRBJ2-7, with 9 bases fitting TRBD1. The CDR3 covers 13 residues. Per germline, CDR1 MNHNS and CDR2 SASEGT. J was trimmed by 3 bases and V by 8 bases; bases with no gene match: 5.

The chain couples TRBV24-1 to TRBJ2-3; TRBD2 might be the D (6 bases). Germline loops: CDR1 KGHDR, CDR2 SFDVKD. The CDR3 consists of 13 residues. V lost 6 bases, J lost 2 bases, and 8 bases lay in between. The CDR3 reads CATSLAFTDTQYF. Written as DNA, the CDR3 is TGTGCCACCAGTCTAGCGTTCACAGATACGCAGTATTTT.